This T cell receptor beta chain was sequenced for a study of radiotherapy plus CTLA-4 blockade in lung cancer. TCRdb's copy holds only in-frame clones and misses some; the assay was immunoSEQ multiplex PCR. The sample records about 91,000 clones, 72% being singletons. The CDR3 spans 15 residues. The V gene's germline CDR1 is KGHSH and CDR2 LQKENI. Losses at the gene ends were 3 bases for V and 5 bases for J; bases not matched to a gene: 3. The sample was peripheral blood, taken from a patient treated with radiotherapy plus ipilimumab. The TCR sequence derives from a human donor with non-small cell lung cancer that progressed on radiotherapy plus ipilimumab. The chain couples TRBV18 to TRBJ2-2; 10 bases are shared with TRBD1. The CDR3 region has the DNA TGTGCCAGCTCACCGCGACAGGGGGCAACCGGGGAGCTGTTTTTT. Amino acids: CASSPRQGATGELFF.